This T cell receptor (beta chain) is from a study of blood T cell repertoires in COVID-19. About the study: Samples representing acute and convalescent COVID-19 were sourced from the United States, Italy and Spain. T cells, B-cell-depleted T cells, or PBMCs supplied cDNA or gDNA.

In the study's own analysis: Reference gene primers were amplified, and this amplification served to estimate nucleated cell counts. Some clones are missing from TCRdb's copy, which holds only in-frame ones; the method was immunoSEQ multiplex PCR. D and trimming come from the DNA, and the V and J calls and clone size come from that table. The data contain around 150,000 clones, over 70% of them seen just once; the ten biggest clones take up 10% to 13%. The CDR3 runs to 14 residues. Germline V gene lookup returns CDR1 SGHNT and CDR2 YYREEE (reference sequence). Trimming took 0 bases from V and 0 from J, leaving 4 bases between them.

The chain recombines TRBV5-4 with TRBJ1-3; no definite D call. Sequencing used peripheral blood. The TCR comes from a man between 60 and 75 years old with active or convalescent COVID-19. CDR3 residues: CASSLDYSGNTIYF. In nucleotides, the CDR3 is TGTGCCAGCAGCTTGGATTACTCTGGAAACACCATATATTTT.